The 21 T cell receptor beta chains below all came from one sample that was sequenced in a study of shared T cell receptors in the human thymus. The protocol was immunoSEQ multiplex PCR, while the TCRdb copy is restricted to in-frame clones and leaves out a portion. The sample has 720,000 or so clones, approximately 83% seen once. The sample was also linked to a second study, of human thymus T cells.

Sequencing was performed on thymocytes. Receptors originate from a girl under two years old with a congenital heart defect.

V and J are TRBV18 and TRBJ2-7, with D possibly TRBD2 on 6 matching bases. This CDR3 comprises 11 residues. Germline CDR1 reads KGHSH; CDR2 reads LQKENI. Trimming stripped 3 bases from V and 12 bases from J, with 12 bases between. The CDR3 region has the DNA TGTGCCAGCTCACCGGGGGACTCCGGGTACTTC. The encoded protein is CASSPGDSGYF. Using reference TRBV18 and TRBJ2-7 for the parts outside the CDR3, the full variable domain is NAGVMQNPRHLVRRRGQEARLRCSPMKGHSHVYWYRQLPEEGLKFMVYLQKENIIDESGMPKERFSAEFPKEGPSILRIQQVVRGDSAAYFCASSPGDSGYFGPGTRLTVT.

The table lists this clone with a count of one. V is TRBV6-1 and J is TRBJ1-5, with D possibly being TRBD1 (6 bases). V dropped 4 bases and J dropped 5 bases, with 24 bases sitting between them. This CDR3 has 18 residues. CDR1 and CDR2 from the germline V gene are MNHNS and SASEGT. CDR3 coding DNA: TGTGCCAGCAGTGTCCCGGGGGGGGCCGAGCCCTTGGATCAGCCCCAGCATTTT. Its protein is CASSVPGGAEPLDQPQHF.

The chain carries TRBV5-5 and TRBJ2-3, with unresolved D. CDR3 length: 17 amino acids. Germline CDR1 SGHKS, CDR2 YYEKEE (reference sequence). The V end lost 0 bases, the J end lost 2 bases, and 16 bases lay between the germline ends. CDR3 sequence: CASSLELEVSITDTQYF. Here the CDR3 DNA reads TGTGCCAGCAGCTTGGAGCTCGAAGTAAGCATCACAGATACGCAGTATTTT.

The J gene is TRBJ2-5, the V gene TRBV29-1; D might be TRBD2 (6 bases). The V gene's germline CDR1 is SQVTM and CDR2 ANQGSEA. Between the trimmed V and J ends, which lost 7 bases and 4 bases, there was a span of 25 bases. There are 16 residues in the CDR3. CDR3 in amino acids: CSARAGLLYLRETQYF. The CDR3 DNA sequence: TGCAGCGCCCGGGCGGGACTCCTCTACCTGAGAGAGACCCAGTACTTC.

This chain connects TRBV28 to TRBJ1-2; D possibly corresponds to TRBD1 (5 bases). V was cut by 0 bases and J by 4 bases, with 9 bases left in between. The CDR3 consists of 14 residues. Germline V lookup: CDR1 MDHEN, CDR2 SYDVKM. For the CDR3, the DNA is TGTGCCAGCAGTTTATGGCAGGGCGGCTATGGCTACACCTTC. This translates into CASSLWQGGYGYTF.

V is TRBV4-1 and J is TRBJ1-4, with 10 positions matching TRBD1. The V gene end was trimmed by 1 base and the J gene end by 6 bases; junction bases not matched to a gene: 17. Per the germline V gene, CDR1 is MGHRA and CDR2 is YSYEKL. CDR3 length: 20 amino acids. The CDR3 sequence: CASSQVPNEGQGGLHEKLFF. CDR3 in DNA: TGCGCCAGCAGCCAAGTGCCGAATGAAGGACAGGGGGGATTGCATGAAAAACTGTTTTTT.

The chain couples TRBV7-2 to TRBJ1-1; D is possibly TRBD1 (5 bases). The CDR3 loop spans 16 amino acids. In germline, CDR1 is SGHTA, CDR2 FQGNSA. Trimming took off 3 bases at V and 1 base at J, with 15 bases between the two ends. The CDR3 nucleotides are TGTGCCAGCAGCTTCTTTTATGGGGCCCCGAACACTGAAGCTTTCTTT. This translates into CASSFFYGAPNTEAFF.

The chain combines TRBV15 with TRBJ2-5; D perhaps matches TRBD1 (6 bases). There are 17 residues in the CDR3. Trimming removed 6 bases from V and 6 bases from J, with 26 bases in between. Germline-derived CDR1 and CDR2 are LNHNV and YYDKDF (reference sequence). This chain's CDR3 is CATRHHTATGYGQTQYF. In DNA form, the CDR3 reads TGTGCCACCAGGCACCATACTGCAACAGGGTACGGCCAGACCCAGTACTTC.

This chain connects TRBV6-1 to TRBJ1-5; D perhaps matches TRBD1 (6 bases). Deletions cut 6 bases from V and 5 bases from J, with 14 bases between. The CDR3 contains 14 residues. Germline lookup yields CDR1 MNHNS and CDR2 SASEGT. Here the CDR3 reads CASSGQFGDQPQHF. The CDR3 DNA reads as TGTGCCAGCAGCGGACAGTTTGGCGATCAGCCCCAGCATTTT.

The chain joins TRBV5-1 to TRBJ2-7, with a possible D match to TRBD1 (5 bases). V shed 5 bases and J shed 4 bases, with 16 bases lying between them. Germline CDR1 and CDR2: SGHRS and YFSETQ. The CDR3 length is 14 residues. The CDR3 loop reads CASRVTDSLYEQYF. For the CDR3, the DNA is TGCGCCAGCAGGGTAACAGACAGTCTTTACGAGCAGTACTTC.

The V gene is TRBV7-3, the J gene TRBJ2-3; 10 positions agree with TRBD1. Germline CDR1 and CDR2: SGHTA and FQGTGA. With 5 bases clipped from V and 5 bases from J, the junction kept 7 bases outside the gene matches. This CDR3 contains 15 residues. CDR3 bases: TGTGCCAGCAGCCCCCGACAGGGGGCAGGAGATACGCAGTATTTT. Protein sequence: CASSPRQGAGDTQYF.

The rearrangement uses TRBV14 and TRBJ2-7; D is perhaps TRBD1 (6 bases). CDR3 size: 18 residues. V shed 1 base and J shed 4 bases, with 23 bases lying between them. CDR1 and CDR2 from the germline V gene are SGHDN and FVKESK. The CDR3 nucleotides are TGTGCCAGCAGCCAAGGGTGGTATCGGGACAAAGCAGATTACGAGCAGTACTTC. It translates to CASSQGWYRDKADYEQYF.

The rearrangement links TRBV25-1 to TRBJ2-1, with 7 positions matching TRBD1. This CDR3 region has 16 residues. V dropped 2 bases and J dropped 4; count of bases not matched to a gene: 8. Looked up from germline, CDR1 is MGHDK and CDR2 is SYGVNS. In nucleotides, the CDR3 is TGTGCCAGCAGTGAAAGTATCCGGGACAGATACAATGAGCAGTTCTTC. It is translated as CASSESIRDRYNEQFF.

The CDR3 DNA reads as TGTGCCAGCAGCTTAGACCTAGCGGGGGGAAACAGCTCCTACGAGCAGTACTTC. Its protein product is CASSLDLAGGNSSYEQYF. The rearrangement joins TRBV7-9 to TRBJ2-7, with 11 bases that match TRBD2. The CDR3 has 18 amino acids. CDR1 is SEHNR, CDR2 FQNEAQ, per germline (reference sequence). With V trimmed by 1 base and J by 0 bases, 8 bases remained unmatched.

This clone was counted a few times. The chain couples TRBV10-2 to TRBJ1-5; 9 bases match TRBD1. Germline-derived CDR1 and CDR2 are WSHSY and SAAADI. The ends lost 6 bases at V and 2 bases at J; junction bases unmatched: 8. The CDR3 consists of 16 residues. The CDR3, as DNA: TGCGCCAGCAGACAGGGGGCAAAAGGAGGCAATCAGCCCCAGCATTTT. Translated, it gives CASRQGAKGGNQPQHF.

The chain employs TRBV6-5 and TRBJ1-1; 7 bases line up with TRBD1. CDR3 length: 15 residues. V shed 6 bases, J shed 2 bases, and the junction held 9 bases outside the gene matches. Per germline, CDR1 MNHEY and CDR2 SVGAGI. The CDR3 is CASRCTDRENTEAFF. The CDR3 region has the DNA TGTGCCAGCAGGTGTACCGACAGGGAAAACACTGAAGCTTTCTTT.

The chain is built from TRBV5-1 and TRBJ2-7; 12 nucleotides match TRBD1. The V gene's germline CDR1 is SGHRS and CDR2 YFSETQ. The V segment lost 6 bases and the J segment 3 bases; nucleotides outside the gene matches: 10. CDR3 size: 16 residues. The CDR3 sequence: CASNSSGQGADYEQYF. The DNA for the CDR3 is TGCGCCAGCAACAGCTCGGGACAGGGGGCAGACTACGAGCAGTACTTC.

The rearrangement links TRBV6-6 to TRBJ1-1; D might be TRBD1 (5 bases). CDR1 is MNHNY, CDR2 SVGAGI, per germline (reference sequence). V was cut by 0 bases and J by 4 bases, with 12 bases left in between. The CDR3 runs to 15 residues. The CDR3 spells CASSYSGLGGTEAFF. Written as DNA, the CDR3 is TGTGCCAGCAGTTACTCGGGGCTCGGGGGCACTGAAGCTTTCTTT.

This chain links TRBV30 with TRBJ2-7; possibly TRBD1 for D (6 bases). Between the trimmed V and J ends, which lost 5 bases and 2 bases, there was a span of 19 bases. The CDR3 contains 15 residues. Germline CDR1 reads GTSNPN; CDR2 reads SVGIG (reference sequence). The CDR3 sequence is CAWHRDHKIPYEQYF. CDR3 nucleotide sequence: TGTGCCTGGCACAGGGATCACAAAATCCCCTACGAGCAGTACTTC.

As to this clone: The junction does not match germline at one end; this may be a read error. The CDR3 nucleotides read TGTGCCAGCAGCTCCTATCCCCGGGGACAGGGGAACTTC. Its protein product is CASSSYPRGQGNF. The V and J genes are TRBV7-2 and TRBJ1-2; 10 positions match TRBD1. Germline V gene lookup returns CDR1 SGHTA and CDR2 FQGNSA. The CDR3 is made up of 13 amino acids.

The rearrangement links TRBV6-1 to TRBJ2-7; 8 bases map to TRBD1. CDR1 MNHNS and CDR2 SASEGT come from the germline V gene. J was trimmed by 7 bases and V by 6 bases; bases with no gene match: 14. The CDR3 totals 15 residues. The CDR3 nucleotides read TGTGCCAGCAGGGGGCAGACAGGGGAGGTTGGGGAGCAGTACTTC. Translated: CASRGQTGEVGEQYF.